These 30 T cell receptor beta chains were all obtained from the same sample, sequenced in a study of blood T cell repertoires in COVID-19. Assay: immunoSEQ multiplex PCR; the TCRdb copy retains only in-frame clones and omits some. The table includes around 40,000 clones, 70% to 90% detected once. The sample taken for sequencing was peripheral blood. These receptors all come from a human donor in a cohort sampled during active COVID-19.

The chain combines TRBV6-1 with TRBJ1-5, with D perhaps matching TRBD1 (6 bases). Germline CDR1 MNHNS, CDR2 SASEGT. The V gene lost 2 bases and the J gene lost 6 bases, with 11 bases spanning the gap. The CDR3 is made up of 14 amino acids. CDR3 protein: CASSEWAGAQPQHF. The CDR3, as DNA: TGTGCCAGCAGTGAATGGGCAGGGGCTCAGCCCCAGCATTTT.

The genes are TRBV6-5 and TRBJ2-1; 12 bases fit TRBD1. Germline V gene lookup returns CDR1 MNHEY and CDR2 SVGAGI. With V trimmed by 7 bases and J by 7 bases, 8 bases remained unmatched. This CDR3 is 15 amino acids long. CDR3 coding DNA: TGTGCCAGCATTACCGGGACAGGGGGCTCGAATGAGCAGTTCTTC. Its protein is CASITGTGGSNEQFF.

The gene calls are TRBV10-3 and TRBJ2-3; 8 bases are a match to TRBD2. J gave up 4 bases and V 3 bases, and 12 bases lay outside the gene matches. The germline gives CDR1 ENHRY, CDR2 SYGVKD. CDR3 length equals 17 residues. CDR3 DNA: TGTGCCATCAGTGATCCGTCTAGCGGGCGGGGGGCAGATACGCAGTATTTT. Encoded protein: CAISDPSSGRGADTQYF.

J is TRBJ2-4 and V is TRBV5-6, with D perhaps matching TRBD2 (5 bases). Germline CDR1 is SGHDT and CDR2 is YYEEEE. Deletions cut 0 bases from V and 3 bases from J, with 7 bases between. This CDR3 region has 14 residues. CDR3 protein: CASSLGRGKNIQYF. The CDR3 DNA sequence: TGTGCCAGCAGCTTGGGACGGGGCAAAAACATTCAGTACTTC.

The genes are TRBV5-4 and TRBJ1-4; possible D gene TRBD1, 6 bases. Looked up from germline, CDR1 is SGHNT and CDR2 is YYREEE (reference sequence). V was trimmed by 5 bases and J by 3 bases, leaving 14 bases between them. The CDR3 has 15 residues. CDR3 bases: TGTGCCAGCAGTTACGCCGGGACACCTAATGAAAAACTGTTTTTT. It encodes CASSYAGTPNEKLFF.

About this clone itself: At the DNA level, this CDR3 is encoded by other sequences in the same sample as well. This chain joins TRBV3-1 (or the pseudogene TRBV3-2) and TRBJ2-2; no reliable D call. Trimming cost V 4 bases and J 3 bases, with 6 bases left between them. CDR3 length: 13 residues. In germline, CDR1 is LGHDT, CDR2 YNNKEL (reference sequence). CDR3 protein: CASSPLDTGELFF. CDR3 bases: TGTGCCAGCAGCCCCCTAGACACCGGGGAGCTGTTTTTT.

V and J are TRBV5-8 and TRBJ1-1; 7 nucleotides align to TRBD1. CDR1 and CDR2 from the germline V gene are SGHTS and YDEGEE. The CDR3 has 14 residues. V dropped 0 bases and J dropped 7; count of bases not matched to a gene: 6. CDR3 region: CASSLALGQSEAFF. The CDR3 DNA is TGTGCCAGCAGCTTGGCATTGGGACAGAGTGAAGCTTTCTTT.

CDR3 bases: TGTGCCAGTAGTTTAACGACCGGGTTTTCCTACGAGCAGTACTTC. Translation gives CASSLTTGFSYEQYF. The J gene is TRBJ2-7, the V gene TRBV19; D is undetermined. Germline V lookup: CDR1 LNHDA, CDR2 SQIVND (reference sequence). Trimming took off 5 bases at V and 1 base at J, with 15 bases between the two ends. The CDR3 spans 15 residues.

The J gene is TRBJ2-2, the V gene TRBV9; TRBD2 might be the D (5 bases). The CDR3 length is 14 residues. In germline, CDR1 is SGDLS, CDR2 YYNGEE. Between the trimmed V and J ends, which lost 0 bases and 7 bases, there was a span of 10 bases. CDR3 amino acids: CASSVDSGIGELFF. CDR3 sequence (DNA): TGTGCCAGCAGCGTAGATTCGGGAATCGGGGAGCTGTTTTTT.

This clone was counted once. CDR3 sequence: CATGQGNQPQHF. CDR3 DNA: TGTGCCACCGGACAGGGGAATCAGCCCCAGCATTTT. The J gene is TRBJ1-5, the V gene TRBV12-3 or TRBV12-4, with 9 bases lining up with TRBD1. Trimming took 10 bases from V and 4 from J; bases not matched to a gene: 2. The CDR3 is 12 amino acids.

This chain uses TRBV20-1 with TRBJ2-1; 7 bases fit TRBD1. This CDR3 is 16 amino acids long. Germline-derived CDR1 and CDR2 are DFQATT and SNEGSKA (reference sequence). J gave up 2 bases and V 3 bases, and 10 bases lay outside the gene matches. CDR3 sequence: CSASRLGTAAYNEQFF. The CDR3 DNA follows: TGCAGTGCTAGTCGTCTGGGGACAGCAGCCTACAATGAGCAGTTCTTC.

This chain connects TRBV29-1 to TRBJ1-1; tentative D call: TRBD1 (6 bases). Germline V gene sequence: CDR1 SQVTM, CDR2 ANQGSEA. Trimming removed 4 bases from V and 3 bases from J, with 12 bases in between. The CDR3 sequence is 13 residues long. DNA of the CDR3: TGCAGCGTTGGGGCGGGGGGCCACACTGAAGCTTTCTTT. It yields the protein CSVGAGGHTEAFF.

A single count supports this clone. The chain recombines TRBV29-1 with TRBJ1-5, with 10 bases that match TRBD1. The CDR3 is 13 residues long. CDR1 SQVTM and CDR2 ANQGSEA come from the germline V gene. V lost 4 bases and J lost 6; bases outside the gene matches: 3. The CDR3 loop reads CSVGQGAGQPQHF. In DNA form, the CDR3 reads TGCAGCGTTGGACAGGGGGCAGGTCAGCCCCAGCATTTT.

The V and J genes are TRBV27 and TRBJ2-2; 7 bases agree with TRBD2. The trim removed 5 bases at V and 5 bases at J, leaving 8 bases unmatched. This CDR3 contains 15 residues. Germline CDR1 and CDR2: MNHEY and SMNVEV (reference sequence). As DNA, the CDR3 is TGTGCCAGCAGTCGGGAGGAGGGAATAACCGGGGAGCTGTTTTTT. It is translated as CASSREEGITGELFF.

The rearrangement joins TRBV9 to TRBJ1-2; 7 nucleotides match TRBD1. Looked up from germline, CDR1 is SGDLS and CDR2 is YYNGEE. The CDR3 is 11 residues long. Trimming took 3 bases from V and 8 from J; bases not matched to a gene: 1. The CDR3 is CASSGGQGYTF. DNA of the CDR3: TGTGCCAGCAGCGGGGGACAGGGCTACACCTTC.

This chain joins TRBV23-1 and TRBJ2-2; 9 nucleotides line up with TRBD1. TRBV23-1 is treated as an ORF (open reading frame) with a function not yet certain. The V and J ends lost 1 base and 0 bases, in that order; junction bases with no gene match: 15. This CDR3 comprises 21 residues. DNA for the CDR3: TGCGCCAGCAGTCAATTGGTGGGTGACAGGGGGAGGTTCGCGAACACCGGGGAGCTGTTTTTT. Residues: CASSQLVGDRGRFANTGELFF.

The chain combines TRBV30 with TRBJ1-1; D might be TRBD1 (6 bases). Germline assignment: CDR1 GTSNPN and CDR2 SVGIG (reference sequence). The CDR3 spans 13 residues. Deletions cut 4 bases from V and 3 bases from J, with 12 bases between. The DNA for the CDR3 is TGTGCCTGGATGGGGGCCTCGTACACTGAAGCTTTCTTT. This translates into CAWMGASYTEAFF. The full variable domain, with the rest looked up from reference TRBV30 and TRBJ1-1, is SQTIHQWPATLVQPVGSPLSLECTVEGTSNPNLYWYRQAAGRGLQLLFYSVGIGQISSEVPQNLSASRPQDRQFILSSKKLLLSDSGFYLCAWMGASYTEAFFGQGTRLTVV.

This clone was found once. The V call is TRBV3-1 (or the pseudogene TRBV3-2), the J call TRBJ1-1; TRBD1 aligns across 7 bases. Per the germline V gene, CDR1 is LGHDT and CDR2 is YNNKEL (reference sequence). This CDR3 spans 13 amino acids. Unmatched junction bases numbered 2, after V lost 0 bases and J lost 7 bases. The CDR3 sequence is CASSQERQGEAFF. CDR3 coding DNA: TGTGCCAGCAGCCAAGAGCGACAGGGTGAAGCTTTCTTT.

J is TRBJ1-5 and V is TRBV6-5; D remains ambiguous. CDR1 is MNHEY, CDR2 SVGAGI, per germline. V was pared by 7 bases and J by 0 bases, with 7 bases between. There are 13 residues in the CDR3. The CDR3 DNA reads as TGTGCCAGCACCACGGGTAGCAATCAGCCCCAGCATTTT. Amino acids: CASTTGSNQPQHF.

DNA of the CDR3: TGTGCCATCACAGGTAGCGGGAACACAGATACGCAGTATTTT. As protein: CAITGSGNTDTQYF. This sequence joins TRBV10-3 and TRBJ2-3, with 8 nucleotides matching TRBD2. The CDR3 extends over 14 amino acids. Germline V gene data show CDR1 as ENHRY and CDR2 as SYGVKD. Germline trimming cut 7 bases from V and 2 bases from J; bases unmatched to any gene: 5.

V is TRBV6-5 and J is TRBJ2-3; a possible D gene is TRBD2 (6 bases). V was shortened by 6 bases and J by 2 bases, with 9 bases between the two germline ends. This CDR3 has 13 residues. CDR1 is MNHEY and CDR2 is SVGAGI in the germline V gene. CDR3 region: CASREGTTDTQYF. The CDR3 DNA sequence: TGTGCCAGCAGGGAGGGGACCACAGATACGCAGTATTTT.

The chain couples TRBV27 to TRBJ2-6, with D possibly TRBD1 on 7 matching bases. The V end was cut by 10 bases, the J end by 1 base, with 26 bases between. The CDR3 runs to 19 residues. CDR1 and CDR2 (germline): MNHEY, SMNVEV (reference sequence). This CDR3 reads CATTSVRDSVLSGANVLTF. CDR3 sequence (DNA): TGTGCCACCACATCGGTGCGGGACAGCGTCCTTTCTGGGGCCAACGTCCTGACTTTC.

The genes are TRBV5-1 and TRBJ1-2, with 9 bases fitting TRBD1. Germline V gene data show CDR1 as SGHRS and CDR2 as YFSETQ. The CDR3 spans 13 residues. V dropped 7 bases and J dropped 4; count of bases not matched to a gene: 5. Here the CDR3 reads CASETGGSYGYTF. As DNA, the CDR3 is TGCGCCAGCGAGACAGGGGGGTCCTATGGCTACACCTTC.

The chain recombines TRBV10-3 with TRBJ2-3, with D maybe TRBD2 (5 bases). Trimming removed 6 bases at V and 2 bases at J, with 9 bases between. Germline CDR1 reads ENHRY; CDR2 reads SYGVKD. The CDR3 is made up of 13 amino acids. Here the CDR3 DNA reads TGTGCCATCAGCGCGGGTCTCACAGATACGCAGTATTTT. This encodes CAISAGLTDTQYF.

Written as DNA, the CDR3 is TGTGCCAGCTCACTCGACAGAGGGTATAGGACAGAGGATTCACCCCTCCACTTT. Its protein is CASSLDRGYRTEDSPLHF. The rearrangement uses TRBV18 and TRBJ1-6; D is possibly TRBD1 (6 bases). Germline V gives CDR1 KGHSH, CDR2 LQKENI. The CDR3 consists of 18 residues. The germline V and J ends were trimmed by 4 bases and 8 bases, with 24 bases remaining between them.

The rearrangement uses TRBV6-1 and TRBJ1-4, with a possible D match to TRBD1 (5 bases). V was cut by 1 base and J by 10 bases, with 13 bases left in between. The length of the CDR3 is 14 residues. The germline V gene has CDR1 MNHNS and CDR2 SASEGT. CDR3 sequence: CASSEEAGRGKLFF. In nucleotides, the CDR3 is TGTGCCAGCAGTGAAGAGGCAGGGCGAGGAAAACTGTTTTTT.

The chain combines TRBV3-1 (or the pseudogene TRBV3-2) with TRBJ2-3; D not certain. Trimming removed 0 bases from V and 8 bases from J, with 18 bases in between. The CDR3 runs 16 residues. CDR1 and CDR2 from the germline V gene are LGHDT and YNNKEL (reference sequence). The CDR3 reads CASSQELGRPPGTQYF. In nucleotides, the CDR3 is TGTGCCAGCAGCCAAGAATTAGGCAGGCCTCCTGGTACGCAGTATTTT.

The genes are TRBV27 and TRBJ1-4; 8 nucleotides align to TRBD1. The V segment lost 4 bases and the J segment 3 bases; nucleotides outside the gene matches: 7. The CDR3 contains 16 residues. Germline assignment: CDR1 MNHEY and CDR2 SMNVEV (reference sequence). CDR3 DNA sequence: TGTGCCAGCAGTTCCCGGACAGGGCAGGCTAATGAAAAACTGTTTTTT. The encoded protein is CASSSRTGQANEKLFF. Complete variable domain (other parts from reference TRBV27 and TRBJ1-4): EAQVTQNPRYLITVTGKKLTVTCSQNMNHEYMSWYRQDPGLGLRQIYYSMNVEVTDKGDVPEGYKVSRKEKRNFPLILESPSPNQTSLYFCASSSRTGQANEKLFFGSGTQLSVL.

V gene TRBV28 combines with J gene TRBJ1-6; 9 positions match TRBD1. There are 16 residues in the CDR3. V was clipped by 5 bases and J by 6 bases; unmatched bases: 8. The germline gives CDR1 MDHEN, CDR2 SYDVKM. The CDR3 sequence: CASSTTWTGANSPLHF. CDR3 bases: TGTGCCAGCAGTACAACATGGACAGGGGCTAATTCACCCCTCCACTTT.

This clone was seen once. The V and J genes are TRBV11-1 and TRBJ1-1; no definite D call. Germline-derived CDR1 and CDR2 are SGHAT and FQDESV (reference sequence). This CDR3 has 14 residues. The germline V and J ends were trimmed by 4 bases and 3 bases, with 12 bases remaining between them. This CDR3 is CASSSLDADTEAFF. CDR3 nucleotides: TGTGCCAGCAGCTCATTAGACGCGGACACTGAAGCTTTCTTT.